This T cell receptor (beta chain) originates from a study of blood T cell repertoires in COVID-19. Study information: The United States, Italy and Spain provided the acute and convalescent COVID-19 samples. The analysed material was cDNA or gDNA that came from T cells, B-cell-depleted T cells, or PBMCs.

In the original workflow: Nucleated cell number was recorded as an estimate derived from reference gene primer amplification. Profiling relied on immunoSEQ multiplex PCR, and the TCRdb table lists in-frame clones only, not all of them. That table supplies the V and J calls and clone size; D and trimming were determined from the DNA. The sample has about 94,000 clones, 80% to 90% seen once. The CDR3 is made up of 13 amino acids. Trimming cost V 5 bases and J 7 bases, with 14 bases left between them. Germline V gene data show CDR1 as SEHNR and CDR2 as FQNEAQ (reference sequence). This sequence originates from a human donor with acute or convalescent COVID-19. The donor label of this sample is uncertain. The V and J genes are TRBV7-9 and TRBJ1-1; no clear D gene. The material sequenced was peripheral blood. CDR3 protein: CASSPNLRSEAFF. In DNA form, the CDR3 reads TGTGCCAGCAGCCCCAACCTCCGGAGTGAAGCTTTCTTT.